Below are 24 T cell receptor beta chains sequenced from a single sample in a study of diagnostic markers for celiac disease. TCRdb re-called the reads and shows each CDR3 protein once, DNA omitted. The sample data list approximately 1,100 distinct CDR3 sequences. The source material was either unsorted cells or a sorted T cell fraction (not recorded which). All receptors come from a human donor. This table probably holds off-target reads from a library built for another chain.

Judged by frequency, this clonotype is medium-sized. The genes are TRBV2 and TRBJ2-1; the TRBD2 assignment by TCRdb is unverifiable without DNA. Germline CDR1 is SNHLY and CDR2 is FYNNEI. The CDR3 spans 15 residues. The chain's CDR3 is CASSSWRGGQDEQFF.

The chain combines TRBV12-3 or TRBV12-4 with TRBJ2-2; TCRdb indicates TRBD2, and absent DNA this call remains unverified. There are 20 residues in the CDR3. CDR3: CASSFPSKVPSSTNTGELFF.

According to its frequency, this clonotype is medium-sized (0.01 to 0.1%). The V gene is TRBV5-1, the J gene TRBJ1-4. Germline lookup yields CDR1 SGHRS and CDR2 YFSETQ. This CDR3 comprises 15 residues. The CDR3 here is CASSLETATNEKLFF.

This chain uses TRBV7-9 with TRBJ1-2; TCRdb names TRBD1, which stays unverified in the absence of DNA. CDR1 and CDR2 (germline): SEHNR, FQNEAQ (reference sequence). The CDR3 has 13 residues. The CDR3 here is CASSLFGAYGYTF.

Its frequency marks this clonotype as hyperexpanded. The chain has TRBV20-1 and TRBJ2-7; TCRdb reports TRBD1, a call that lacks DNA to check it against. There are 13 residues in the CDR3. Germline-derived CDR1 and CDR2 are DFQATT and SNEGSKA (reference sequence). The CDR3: CSAQSQGAYEQYF.

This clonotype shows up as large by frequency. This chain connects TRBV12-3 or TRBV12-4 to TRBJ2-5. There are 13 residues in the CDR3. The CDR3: CASSLSKGETQYF.

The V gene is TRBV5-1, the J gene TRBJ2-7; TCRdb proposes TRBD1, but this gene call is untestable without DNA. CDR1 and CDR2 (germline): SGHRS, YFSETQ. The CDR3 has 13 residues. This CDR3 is CASSFGRGYEQYF.

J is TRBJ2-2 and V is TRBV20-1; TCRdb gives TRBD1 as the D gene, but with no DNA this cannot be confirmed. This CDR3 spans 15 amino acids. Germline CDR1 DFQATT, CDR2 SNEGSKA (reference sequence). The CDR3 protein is CSARLTGANTGELFF.

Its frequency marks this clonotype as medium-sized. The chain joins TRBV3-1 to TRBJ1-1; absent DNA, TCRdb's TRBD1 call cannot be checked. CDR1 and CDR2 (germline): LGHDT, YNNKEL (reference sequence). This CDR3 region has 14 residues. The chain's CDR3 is CASSRTGRDTEAFF.

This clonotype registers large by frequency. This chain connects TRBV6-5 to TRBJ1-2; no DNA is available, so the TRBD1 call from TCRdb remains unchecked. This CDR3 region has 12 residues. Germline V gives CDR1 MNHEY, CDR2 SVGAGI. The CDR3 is CASTPPRGSYTF.

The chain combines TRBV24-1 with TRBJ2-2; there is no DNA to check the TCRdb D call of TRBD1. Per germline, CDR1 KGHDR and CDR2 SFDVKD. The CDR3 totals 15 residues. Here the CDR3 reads CATSDETGHTGSCFF.

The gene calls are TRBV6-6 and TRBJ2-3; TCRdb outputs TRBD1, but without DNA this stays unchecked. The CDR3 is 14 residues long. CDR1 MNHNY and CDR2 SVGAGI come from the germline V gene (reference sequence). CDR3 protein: CASSYPRVPDTQYF.

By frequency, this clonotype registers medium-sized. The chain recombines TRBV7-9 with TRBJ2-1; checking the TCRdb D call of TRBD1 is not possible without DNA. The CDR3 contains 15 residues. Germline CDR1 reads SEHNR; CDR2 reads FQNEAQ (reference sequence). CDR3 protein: CASSLEGGAYNEQFF.

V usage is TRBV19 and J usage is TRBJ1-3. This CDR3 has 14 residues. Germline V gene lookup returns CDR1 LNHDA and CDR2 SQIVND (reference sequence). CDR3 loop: CASSLDSSGNTIYF.

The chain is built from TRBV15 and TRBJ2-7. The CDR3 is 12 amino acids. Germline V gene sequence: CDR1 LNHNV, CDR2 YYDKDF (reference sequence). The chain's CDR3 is CATSRDFDEQYF.

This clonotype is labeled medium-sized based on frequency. The CDR3 loop reads CASSQLQGGAYNEQFF. The J gene is TRBJ2-1, the V gene TRBV3-1; no DNA is available, so the TRBD1 call from TCRdb remains unchecked. From germline, CDR1 is LGHDT and CDR2 YNNKEL (reference sequence). This CDR3 has 16 amino acids.

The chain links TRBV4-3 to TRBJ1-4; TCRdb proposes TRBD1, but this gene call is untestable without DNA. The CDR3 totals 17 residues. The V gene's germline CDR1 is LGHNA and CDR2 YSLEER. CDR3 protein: CASSQDPRTATNEKLFF.

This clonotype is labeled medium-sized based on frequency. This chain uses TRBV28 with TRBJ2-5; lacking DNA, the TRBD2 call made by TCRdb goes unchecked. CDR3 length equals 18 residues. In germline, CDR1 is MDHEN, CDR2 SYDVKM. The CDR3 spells CASSRQLRLAGNPETQYF.

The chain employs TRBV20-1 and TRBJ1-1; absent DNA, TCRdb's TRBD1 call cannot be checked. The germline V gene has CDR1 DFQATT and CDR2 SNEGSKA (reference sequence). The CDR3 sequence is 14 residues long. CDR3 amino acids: CSATRRQGGTEAFF.

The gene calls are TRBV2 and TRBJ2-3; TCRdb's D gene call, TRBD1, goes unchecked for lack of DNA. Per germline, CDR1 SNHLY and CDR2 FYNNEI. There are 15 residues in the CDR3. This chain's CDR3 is CASNRDRLLTDTQYF.

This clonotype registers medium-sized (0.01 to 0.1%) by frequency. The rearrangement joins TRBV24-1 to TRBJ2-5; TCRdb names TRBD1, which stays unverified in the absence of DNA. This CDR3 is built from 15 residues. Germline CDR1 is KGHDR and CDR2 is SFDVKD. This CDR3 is CATGGIGGIQETQYF.

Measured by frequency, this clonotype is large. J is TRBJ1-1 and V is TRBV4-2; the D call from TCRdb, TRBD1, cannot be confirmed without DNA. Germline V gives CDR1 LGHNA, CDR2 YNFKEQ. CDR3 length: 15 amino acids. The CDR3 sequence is CASSQEDRPNTEAFF.

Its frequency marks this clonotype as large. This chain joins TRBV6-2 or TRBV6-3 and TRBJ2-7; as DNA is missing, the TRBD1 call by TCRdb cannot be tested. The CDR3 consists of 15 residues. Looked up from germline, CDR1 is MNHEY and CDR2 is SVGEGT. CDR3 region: CASSYRKGTAYEQYF.

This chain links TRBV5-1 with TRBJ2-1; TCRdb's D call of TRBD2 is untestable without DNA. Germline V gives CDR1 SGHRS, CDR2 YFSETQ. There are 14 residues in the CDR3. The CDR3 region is CASSLQGLSNEQFF.